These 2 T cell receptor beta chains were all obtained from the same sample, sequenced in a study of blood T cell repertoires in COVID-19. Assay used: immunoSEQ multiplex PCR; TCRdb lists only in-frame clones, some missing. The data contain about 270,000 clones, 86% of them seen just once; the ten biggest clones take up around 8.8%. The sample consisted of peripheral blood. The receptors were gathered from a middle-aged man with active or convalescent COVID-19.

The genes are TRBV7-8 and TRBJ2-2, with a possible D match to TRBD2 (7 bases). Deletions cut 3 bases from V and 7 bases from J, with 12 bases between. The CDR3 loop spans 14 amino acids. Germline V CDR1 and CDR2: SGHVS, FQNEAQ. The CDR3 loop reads CASSFRGGDGELFF. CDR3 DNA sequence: TGTGCCAGCAGCTTCCGAGGGGGGGACGGGGAGCTGTTTTTT.

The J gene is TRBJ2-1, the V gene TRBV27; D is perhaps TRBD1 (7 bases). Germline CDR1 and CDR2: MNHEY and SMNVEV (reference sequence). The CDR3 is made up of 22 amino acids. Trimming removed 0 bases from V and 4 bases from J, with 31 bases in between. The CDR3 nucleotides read TGTGCCAGCAGTTTATCCCAACCTTCGGTGGGGCAACTATCAGGGGGGTACAATGAGCAGTTCTTC. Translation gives CASSLSQPSVGQLSGGYNEQFF.